Each of the 29 T cell receptor beta chains below was sequenced from the same sample in a study of blood T cell repertoires in COVID-19. Libraries were prepared by immunoSEQ multiplex PCR; TCRdb keeps only in-frame clonotypes and omits some of them. The sample contains about 94,000 clones, roughly 80% of which appear only once. Sequenced input: peripheral blood. These receptors originate from a man in his 70s with COVID-19, enrolled during active disease.

This chain connects TRBV9 to TRBJ2-3, with unresolved D. The V gene's germline CDR1 is SGDLS and CDR2 YYNGEE. The CDR3 runs to 14 residues. The ends were cut back, 4 bases at V and 2 bases at J, with 11 bases in the middle. CDR3: CASSRRSSTDTQYF. The CDR3 DNA reads as TGTGCCAGCAGCCGAAGGAGTTCCACAGATACGCAGTATTTT.

This clone has ten or more counts. V gene TRBV6-1 combines with J gene TRBJ1-6; maybe TRBD1 (6 bases). V was cut by 3 bases and J by 7 bases, with 10 bases left in between. CDR1 is MNHNS, CDR2 SASEGT, per germline. This CDR3 region has 14 residues. The CDR3, as DNA: TGTGCCAGCAGTGATGTAAGGGGGAATTCACCCCTCCACTTT. It is translated as CASSDVRGNSPLHF.

The CDR3 here is CASSLREGQEFYEQYF. CDR3 sequence (DNA): TGCGCCAGCAGCCTCCGAGAGGGACAGGAGTTCTACGAGCAGTACTTC. This chain connects TRBV4-1 to TRBJ2-7, with 8 nucleotides matching TRBD1. J gave up 3 bases and V 4 bases, and 11 bases lay outside the gene matches. The CDR3 runs 16 residues. Germline V lookup: CDR1 MGHRA, CDR2 YSYEKL.

The genes are TRBV2 and TRBJ2-5; D is possibly TRBD2 (5 bases). V shed 7 bases and J shed 4 bases, with 10 bases lying between them. The CDR3 spans 12 residues. Per germline, CDR1 SNHLY and CDR2 FYNNEI. DNA of the CDR3: TGTGCCAGCATGGCTAGCCGAGAGACCCAGTACTTC. This translates into CASMASRETQYF.

V gene TRBV5-1 combines with J gene TRBJ2-7; 8 bases are a match to TRBD1. Germline V gene sequence: CDR1 SGHRS, CDR2 YFSETQ. The trim removed 0 bases at V and 2 bases at J, leaving 4 bases unmatched. The CDR3 loop spans 15 amino acids. Here the CDR3 reads CASSLDPGGPYEQYF. In DNA form, the CDR3 reads TGCGCCAGCAGCTTGGACCCAGGGGGCCCCTACGAGCAGTACTTC.

This clone appeared a single time. The chain links TRBV29-1 to TRBJ2-5, with D possibly being TRBD1 (6 bases). This CDR3 spans 14 amino acids. V lost 5 bases, J lost 4 bases, and 17 bases lay in between. Germline V gene lookup returns CDR1 SQVTM and CDR2 ANQGSEA. This CDR3 reads CSVPRDNRLETQYF. The CDR3 DNA reads as TGCAGCGTTCCCCGGGACAATCGCCTAGAGACCCAGTACTTC.

V usage is TRBV27 and J usage is TRBJ1-2; TRBD1 matches at 8 bases. V shed 3 bases and J 4 bases; nucleotides not matched to a gene: 4. In germline, CDR1 is MNHEY, CDR2 SMNVEV (reference sequence). This CDR3 contains 14 residues. CDR3 amino acids: CASSFRQGSYGYTF. CDR3 nucleotide sequence: TGTGCCAGCAGTTTCCGACAGGGGAGCTATGGCTACACCTTC.

The chain joins TRBV11-3 to TRBJ2-3, with a possible D match to TRBD1 (5 bases). The V end was cut by 6 bases, the J end by 4 bases, with 14 bases between. Germline CDR1 SGHNT, CDR2 YENEEA. The length of the CDR3 is 14 residues. The CDR3 reads CASSLGVMADTQYF. CDR3 sequence (DNA): TGTGCCAGCAGTCTAGGGGTTATGGCAGATACGCAGTATTTT.

The V gene is TRBV10-3, the J gene TRBJ2-1; possibly TRBD2 for D (5 bases). Germline assignment: CDR1 ENHRY and CDR2 SYGVKD. V was cut by 6 bases and J by 9 bases, with 18 bases left in between. This CDR3 contains 14 residues. The CDR3 region is CAIRGPQDSGEQFF. The CDR3 DNA reads as TGTGCCATCAGGGGCCCGCAGGACTCGGGTGAGCAGTTCTTC.

The V and J genes are TRBV19 and TRBJ1-5; perhaps TRBD1 as D (5 bases). This CDR3 has 15 amino acids. CDR1 and CDR2 from the germline V gene are LNHDA and SQIVND (reference sequence). Trimming removed 8 bases from V and 3 bases from J, with 17 bases in between. CDR3: CASAQGKSNNQPQHF. The CDR3 DNA is TGTGCCAGTGCCCAGGGAAAGTCAAACAATCAGCCCCAGCATTTT.

The chain employs TRBV30 and TRBJ2-2; perhaps TRBD2 as D (7 bases). This CDR3 contains 14 residues. Trimming pared 4 bases from V and 4 bases from J, leaving 13 bases between. Germline CDR1 is GTSNPN and CDR2 is SVGIG (reference sequence). CDR3 in amino acids: CAWTPRGGTGELFF. Written as DNA, the CDR3 is TGTGCCTGGACCCCGAGGGGGGGCACCGGGGAGCTGTTTTTT. Complete variable domain (other parts from reference TRBV30 and TRBJ2-2): SQTIHQWPATLVQPVGSPLSLECTVEGTSNPNLYWYRQAAGRGLQLLFYSVGIGQISSEVPQNLSASRPQDRQFILSSKKLLLSDSGFYLCAWTPRGGTGELFFGEGSRLTVL.

The rearrangement links TRBV19 to TRBJ1-1, with D perhaps matching TRBD1 (5 bases). With 6 bases removed from V and 1 base from J, the gap between germline ends came to 15 bases. Germline CDR1 and CDR2: LNHDA and SQIVND (reference sequence). This CDR3 has 15 amino acids. CDR3 nucleotide sequence: TGTGCCAGTAGATGGCAGGGAATTTCGAACACTGAAGCTTTCTTT. This gives the protein CASRWQGISNTEAFF.

CDR3 sequence: CASSLGTGGIQPQHF. In DNA form, the CDR3 reads TGTGCCAGCAGTTTGGGGACAGGGGGCATTCAGCCCCAGCATTTT. The rearrangement links TRBV2 to TRBJ1-5, with 12 bases lining up with TRBD1. Germline lookup yields CDR1 SNHLY and CDR2 FYNNEI. With V trimmed by 5 bases and J by 6 bases, 5 bases remained unmatched. The CDR3 extends over 15 amino acids.

This clone occurred a few times. The rearrangement joins TRBV7-8 to TRBJ1-2; possible D gene TRBD1, 6 bases. Germline V gene data show CDR1 as SGHVS and CDR2 as FQNEAQ. The CDR3 is 13 amino acids. V lost 5 bases, J lost 3 bases, and 10 bases lay in between. In DNA, the CDR3 is TGTGCCAGCAGCCGGGACACCGACTATGGCTACACCTTC. Protein sequence: CASSRDTDYGYTF. Full variable domain (remainder filled in from reference TRBV7-8 and TRBJ1-2): GAGVSQSPRYKVAKRGQDVALRCDPISGHVSLFWYQQALGQGPEFLTYFQNEAQLDKSGLPSDRFFAERPEGSVSTLKIQRTQQEDSAVYLCASSRDTDYGYTFGSGTRLTVV.

A remark on this clone: This may stem from a read error, because a much larger clone lies one nucleotide away. The V call is TRBV7-2, the J call TRBJ1-5; weak D call: TRBD1 (6 bases). Germline V gives CDR1 SGHTA, CDR2 FQGNSA. CDR3 size: 16 residues. The chain's CDR3 is CASSLVGDIKIQSQHF. DNA for the CDR3: TGTGCCAGCAGCTTAGTCGGGGACATAAAAATTCAGTCCCAGCATTTT.

This chain uses TRBV24-1 with TRBJ2-2; a weak D match, TRBD1 (6 bases). V was shortened by 5 bases and J by 0 bases, with 9 bases between the two germline ends. The CDR3 spans 15 residues. Germline V CDR1 and CDR2: KGHDR, SFDVKD. The CDR3 spells CATSVTGSNTGELFF. The CDR3 region has the DNA TGTGCCACCAGTGTAACAGGGTCGAACACCGGGGAGCTGTTTTTT.

In DNA, the CDR3 is TGTGCCAGCAGCTTAGATAGGGATAGCGGGAGATCGGGCATTCAGTACTTC. Translated, it gives CASSLDRDSGRSGIQYF. The gene calls are TRBV11-2 and TRBJ2-4; 9 bases are shared with TRBD2. Trimming removed 0 bases from V and 9 bases from J; junction bases left unmatched: 12. Germline V gives CDR1 SGHAT, CDR2 FQNNGV. The CDR3 length is 17 residues.

This clone was seen a single time. The chain links TRBV7-6 to TRBJ1-5; D gene ambiguous. V lost 1 base and J 6 bases, leaving 7 bases between the germline ends. CDR1 is SGHVS, CDR2 FNYEAQ, per germline. The CDR3 is made up of 13 amino acids. CDR3 region: CASSLGSGQPQHF. The CDR3 DNA follows: TGTGCCAGCAGCTTAGGGTCCGGTCAGCCCCAGCATTTT.

V usage is TRBV19 and J usage is TRBJ2-7; perhaps TRBD2 as D (6 bases). Germline CDR1 and CDR2: LNHDA and SQIVND (reference sequence). V lost 6 bases, J lost 6 bases, and 15 bases lay in between. The length of the CDR3 is 13 residues. The CDR3 reads CASRGGAFGEQYF. The CDR3 coding sequence is TGTGCCAGTAGAGGAGGGGCCTTTGGCGAGCAGTACTTC.

The gene calls are TRBV5-1 and TRBJ2-1, with 11 bases fitting TRBD1. Unmatched junction bases numbered 11, after V lost 7 bases and J lost 8 bases. Germline loops: CDR1 SGHRS, CDR2 YFSETQ. The CDR3 consists of 15 residues. The CDR3 sequence is CASRQRDRGDDEQFF. The DNA for the CDR3 is TGCGCCAGCCGGCAGAGGGACAGGGGGGACGATGAGCAGTTCTTC.

This clone is a singleton in its sample. This chain connects TRBV7-2 to TRBJ2-7, with D possibly being TRBD1 (6 bases). CDR1 and CDR2 from the germline V gene are SGHTA and FQGNSA. Trimming shortened V by 0 bases and J by 2 bases, and 11 bases separated the two germline ends. The CDR3 is made up of 15 amino acids. The CDR3 region has the DNA TGTGCCAGCAGCTTAGCTTCGACAGGAACCTACGAGCAGTACTTC. This gives the protein CASSLASTGTYEQYF.

The J gene is TRBJ1-5, the V gene TRBV6-6, with a possible D match to TRBD1 (5 bases). The CDR3 spans 15 residues. The V end lost 2 bases, the J end lost 5 bases, and 13 bases lay between the germline ends. Germline V gene data show CDR1 as MNHNY and CDR2 as SVGAGI (reference sequence). CDR3 loop: CASSYRQRIYQPQHF. DNA of the CDR3: TGTGCCAGCAGTTACAGACAGCGAATCTATCAGCCCCAGCATTTT.

The genes are TRBV27 and TRBJ2-6, with D possibly TRBD2 on 5 matching bases. Germline V gives CDR1 MNHEY, CDR2 SMNVEV (reference sequence). Trimming removed 5 bases from V and 0 bases from J, with 11 bases in between. CDR3 size: 16 residues. CDR3 sequence reads: CASSTRGSSGANVLTF. CDR3 sequence (DNA): TGTGCCAGCAGTACCAGAGGGAGCTCTGGGGCCAACGTCCTGACTTTC.

This clone was detected only a few times. This chain connects TRBV27 to TRBJ2-3; the D gene is possibly TRBD2 (6 bases). CDR3 length: 14 amino acids. Germline loops: CDR1 MNHEY, CDR2 SMNVEV (reference sequence). CDR3 sequence: CASQRAGGADTQYF. CDR3 sequence (DNA): TGTGCTTCCCAACGAGCGGGTGGAGCAGATACGCAGTATTTT.

This clone was observed a single time. The chain couples TRBV19 to TRBJ2-6; 8 positions agree with TRBD1. The CDR3 consists of 17 residues. The ends lost 4 bases at V and 3 bases at J; junction bases unmatched: 8. Germline V gives CDR1 LNHDA, CDR2 SQIVND (reference sequence). The CDR3 nucleotides read TGTGCCAGTAGTAGAGGACAGGGTTTGTATGGGGCCAACGTCCTGACTTTC. Its translation is CASSRGQGLYGANVLTF.

V usage is TRBV7-9 and J usage is TRBJ1-5; D remains ambiguous. Germline loops: CDR1 SEHNR, CDR2 FQNEAQ (reference sequence). The CDR3 loop spans 16 amino acids. Trimming pared 0 bases from V and 3 bases from J, leaving 12 bases between. CDR3 protein: CASSLAGAGVNQPQHF. In DNA form, the CDR3 reads TGTGCCAGCAGCTTAGCAGGCGCGGGTGTCAATCAGCCCCAGCATTTT. The complete variable domain, with remaining parts taken from reference TRBV7-9 and TRBJ1-5, reads DTGVSQNPRHKITKRGQNVTFRCDPISEHNRLYWYRQTLGQGPEFLTYFQNEAQLEKSRLLSDRFSAERPKGSFSTLEIQRTEQGDSAMYLCASSLAGAGVNQPQHFGDGTRLSIL.

CDR3 nucleotide sequence: TGTGCCATCAGTCCGGGACTAGTTTTAACAGATACGCAGTATTTT. This translates into CAISPGLVLTDTQYF. The genes are TRBV10-3 and TRBJ2-3; 8 positions match TRBD2. The V gene end was trimmed by 5 bases and the J gene end by 3 bases; junction bases not matched to a gene: 7. Germline lookup yields CDR1 ENHRY and CDR2 SYGVKD. The CDR3 is 15 amino acids.

The chain is built from TRBV4-3 and TRBJ1-3; TRBD1 might be the D (6 bases). CDR1 is LGHNA and CDR2 is YSLEER in the germline V gene. This CDR3 spans 17 amino acids. Trimming left V 0 bases short and J 4 bases short, with 16 bases between. CDR3 sequence reads: CASSQDAGGAEGNTIYF. DNA for the CDR3: TGCGCCAGCAGCCAAGATGCGGGGGGCGCAGAAGGAAACACCATATATTTT.

This clone has more than one count but fewer than ten. The V and J genes are TRBV19 and TRBJ2-6; the D is unclear. From germline, CDR1 is LNHDA and CDR2 SQIVND (reference sequence). The CDR3 totals 13 residues. V was clipped by 6 bases and J by 1 base, with 4 bases between them. For the CDR3, the DNA is TGTGCCAGTAGCTATTCTGGGGCCAACGTCCTGACTTTC. Protein product: CASSYSGANVLTF. Looking up the rest from reference TRBV19 and TRBJ2-6 gives the full variable domain: DGGITQSPKYLFRKEGQNVTLSCEQNLNHDAMYWYRQDPGQGLRLIYYSQIVNDFQKGDIAEGYSVSREKKESFPLTVTSAQKNPTAFYLCASSYSGANVLTFGAGSRLTVL.